These 10 T cell receptor beta chains originate from one sample sequenced in a study of Ad26.COV2.S vaccination and SARS-CoV-2 variants. The repertoire was sequenced with immunoSEQ multiplex PCR; TCRdb's copy has only in-frame clones and lacks some. The sample has 440,000 or so clones, roughly 88% seen once. Indicated treatment: some 19 received Ad26.COV2.S at low or high dose, single or two shots; five or six received placebo; per-sample allocation not given. Specimens were obtained on day 63 following the first vaccine or placebo injection. Sequenced material: peripheral blood, taken in a trial of Ad26.COV2.S vaccine versus placebo. These receptors were collected from a person between 18 and 65 years old who received the Ad26.COV2.S COVID-19 vaccine or a placebo.

Details on this clone: This same CDR3 is encoded by further DNA sequences in the sample. The rearrangement uses TRBV10-3 and TRBJ1-1; 7 bases are shared with TRBD1. The CDR3 is made up of 14 amino acids. The V gene end was trimmed by 4 bases and the J gene end by 0 bases; junction bases not matched to a gene: 2. Germline V gene sequence: CDR1 ENHRY, CDR2 SYGVKD. The CDR3 region is CAISGQGLNTEAFF. CDR3 DNA sequence: TGTGCCATCAGTGGACAGGGACTGAACACTGAAGCTTTCTTT.

The rearrangement links TRBV5-8 to TRBJ2-1, with TRBD2 identical over 13 bases. The V gene end was trimmed by 2 bases and the J gene end by 7 bases; junction bases not matched to a gene: 3. Germline-derived CDR1 and CDR2 are SGHTS and YDEGEE. The CDR3 totals 15 residues. CDR3 DNA: TGTGCCAGCAGCTTTGGGACTAGCGGGACAAATGAGCAGTTCTTC. This sequence encodes CASSFGTSGTNEQFF. The variable domain in full, with the rest retrieved from reference TRBV5-8 and TRBJ2-1, is EAGVTQSPTHLIKTRGQQATLRCSPISGHTSVYWYQQALGLGLQFLLWYDEGEERNRGNFPPRFSGRQFPNYSSELNVNALELEDSALYLCASSFGTSGTNEQFFGPGTRLTVL.

The V and J genes are TRBV18 and TRBJ1-5, with D maybe TRBD1 (6 bases). Trimming removed 5 bases from V and 4 bases from J, with 12 bases in between. CDR3 length: 14 residues. The V gene's germline CDR1 is KGHSH and CDR2 LQKENI. The CDR3: CASSAAGQNQPQHF. In DNA, the CDR3 is TGTGCCAGCTCAGCCGCCGGACAGAATCAGCCCCAGCATTTT.

The chain links TRBV28 to TRBJ2-5; 9 bases match TRBD1. The CDR3 has 16 amino acids. Germline trimming cut 5 bases from V and 4 bases from J; bases unmatched to any gene: 11. Germline-derived CDR1 and CDR2 are MDHEN and SYDVKM. The CDR3 region has the DNA TGTGCCAGCAGTCACGGGACAGGGTTGGGTGGAGAGACCCAGTACTTC. It is translated as CASSHGTGLGGETQYF.

The CDR3 DNA is TGCAGTGCTAGTTTGGGCAGGGTCTCCTACGAGCAGTACTTC. Protein sequence: CSASLGRVSYEQYF. The V gene is TRBV20-1, the J gene TRBJ2-7, with a tentative D call TRBD1 (5 bases). The CDR3 sequence is 14 residues long. Trimming stripped 3 bases from V and 0 bases from J, with 12 bases between. The germline CDR1 and CDR2 sequences are DFQATT and SNEGSKA (reference sequence).

The chain recombines TRBV11-2 with TRBJ1-2; 7 bases agree with TRBD1. There are 15 residues in the CDR3. J was trimmed by 0 bases and V by 1 base; bases with no gene match: 2. CDR1 and CDR2 (germline): SGHAT, FQNNGV. The CDR3 loop is CASSLGTGTNYGYTF. The CDR3 DNA reads TGTGCCAGCAGCTTAGGGACAGGCACTAACTATGGCTACACCTTC.

This chain links TRBV9 with TRBJ2-7; 8 positions agree with TRBD1. The CDR3 runs to 17 residues. Germline V gene lookup returns CDR1 SGDLS and CDR2 YYNGEE. With 0 bases clipped from V and 0 bases from J, the junction kept 8 bases outside the gene matches. This CDR3 is CASSVAPGGTGSYEQYF. Here the CDR3 DNA reads TGTGCCAGCAGCGTAGCCCCAGGGGGGACAGGCTCCTACGAGCAGTACTTC.

The rearrangement links TRBV3-1 (or the pseudogene TRBV3-2) to TRBJ2-3; the D call may be TRBD1 or TRBD2 (6 bases each). The CDR3 sequence is 16 residues long. Trimming removed 1 base from V and 6 bases from J, with 17 bases in between. Germline values: CDR1 LGHDT, CDR2 YNNKEL (reference sequence). This CDR3 reads CASSQGEGHRGDTQYF. The CDR3 bases are TGTGCCAGCAGCCAAGGAGAGGGACACCGGGGGGATACGCAGTATTTT.

The V call is TRBV10-3, the J call TRBJ1-2, with D maybe TRBD1 (6 bases). Between the trimmed V and J ends, which lost 10 bases and 1 base, there was a span of 19 bases. CDR3 length: 15 residues. The germline V gene has CDR1 ENHRY and CDR2 SYGVKD. The CDR3 is CATLEGGGSNYGYTF. CDR3 coding DNA: TGTGCCACGCTGGAGGGGGGGGGCAGTAACTATGGCTACACCTTC.

This clone occurred once. In DNA, the CDR3 is TGTGCCAGCAGTGAAGAAGGACAGGGAAACATTCAGTACTTC. Translated: CASSEEGQGNIQYF. The chain recombines TRBV6-1 with TRBJ2-4; 8 bases map to TRBD1. Trimming removed 1 base from V and 6 bases from J; junction bases left unmatched: 2. The CDR3 has 14 residues. Germline loops: CDR1 MNHNS, CDR2 SASEGT.